These 7 T cell receptor beta chains came from one sample sequenced in a study of cytomegalovirus exposure and HLA in healthy donors (dated by TCRdb to the late 2010s). The library was obtained by the immunoSEQ multiplex PCR assay. Sourced from immuneACCESS, this table was stored by TCRdb with only in-frame sequences that have V and J called. A share of the clones is absent; for the studies checked, an unresolved V gene accounts for under half, and the remainder has no known explanation. The sample table shows over 120,000 clones, and approximately 90% are seen once. Over 5% of the sample is in the top ten clones. The sequencing input was PBMCs. These receptors were collected from a woman aged 30 to 39 in good health and CMV-seropositive.

The chain uses TRBV5-6 and TRBJ1-5; a possible D gene is TRBD1 (5 bases). Germline loops: CDR1 SGHDT, CDR2 YYEEEE. Trimming removed 3 bases at V and 0 bases at J, with 13 bases between. CDR3 length: 16 amino acids. CDR3 amino acids: CASSSLGGISNQPQHF. For the CDR3, the DNA is TGTGCCAGCAGCTCCCTGGGGGGAATTAGCAATCAGCCCCAGCATTTT.

Regarding this clone: The sample carries other DNA sequences with the same CDR3. This chain connects TRBV29-1 to TRBJ2-1, with D perhaps matching TRBD2 (5 bases). Between the trimmed V and J ends, which lost 6 bases and 5 bases, there was a span of 5 bases. The CDR3 contains 10 residues. Germline CDR1 SQVTM, CDR2 ANQGSEA. Here the CDR3 DNA reads TGCAGCGTGAGGGACAATGAGCAGTTCTTC. Its protein product is CSVRDNEQFF.

The rearrangement links TRBV6-5 to TRBJ1-5, with TRBD1 matching 7 bases. This CDR3 contains 15 residues. With V trimmed by 6 bases and J by 5 bases, 10 bases remained unmatched. CDR1 and CDR2 from the germline V gene are MNHEY and SVGAGI. In DNA form, the CDR3 reads TGTGCCAGCAGAAGCCGGGACAGCTTTCATCAGCCCCAGCATTTT. Its translation: CASRSRDSFHQPQHF.

V usage is TRBV30 and J usage is TRBJ2-2, with TRBD2 identical over 9 bases. Germline CDR1 and CDR2: GTSNPN and SVGIG (reference sequence). With 3 bases clipped from V and 1 base from J, the junction kept 9 bases outside the gene matches. This CDR3 contains 17 residues. The CDR3 nucleotides read TGTGCCTGGAGGGGGGACCTAGCGGGACAGAACACCGGGGAGCTGTTTTTT. Translating it yields CAWRGDLAGQNTGELFF.

The V gene is TRBV5-1, the J gene TRBJ2-5; 8 positions match TRBD1. The trim removed 5 bases at V and 2 bases at J, leaving 5 bases unmatched. The CDR3 extends over 14 amino acids. CDR1 SGHRS and CDR2 YFSETQ come from the germline V gene. The CDR3 sequence is CASRADRGQETQYF. Here the CDR3 DNA reads TGCGCCAGCAGAGCAGACAGGGGACAAGAGACCCAGTACTTC.

This chain connects TRBV2 to TRBJ1-3; tentative D call: TRBD1 (5 bases). The CDR3 is 15 amino acids. The V gene's germline CDR1 is SNHLY and CDR2 FYNNEI. Deletions cut 5 bases from V and 0 bases from J, with 11 bases between. The CDR3 loop reads CASSPGSYSGNTIYF. CDR3 DNA sequence: TGTGCCAGCAGTCCAGGGTCCTACTCTGGAAACACCATATATTTT.

The chain is built from TRBV6-5 and TRBJ1-1, with 9 bases that match TRBD1. The CDR3 sequence is 14 residues long. CDR1 MNHEY and CDR2 SVGAGI come from the germline V gene. The V and J ends lost 4 bases and 3 bases, in that order; junction bases with no gene match: 3. Written as DNA, the CDR3 is TGTGCCAGCAGTTGGACAGGGGAGGACACTGAAGCTTTCTTT. Translated, it gives CASSWTGEDTEAFF.